Each of the 26 T cell receptor beta chains below was sequenced from the same sample in a study of regulatory T cells in long-lasting Graves disease. Construction of the TCR beta libraries employed iRepertoire HTBI primers in conjunction with Arm-PCR of CDR3 regions. TCRdb redid the calling of the multiplex PCR reads with MiXCR, one entry per CDR3 protein. The sample records 400,000 to 500,000 distinct CDR3 sequences, 20% to 25% being singletons. Regarding time point: persistent/refractory GD, antithyroid drugs over 5 years with positive TRAb. Construction of the TCR library relied on RNA isolated from PBMCs. Sequenced here: peripheral blood mononuclear cells (PBMCs), sampled when the disease was refractory, from a patient treated with antithyroid drugs. The receptors here all came from a female donor with Graves disease.

This clonotype came up many times. The chain uses TRBV12-3 or TRBV12-4 and TRBJ2-1, with 10 bases fitting TRBD2. Losses at the gene ends were 5 bases for V and 8 bases for J; bases not matched to a gene: 6. CDR3 length equals 14 residues. In nucleotides, the CDR3 is TGTGCCAGCAGTACTAGCGGGATCAGCGATGAGCAGTTCTTC. Its translation: CASSTSGISDEQFF.

J is TRBJ2-1 and V is TRBV7-9, with TRBD2 as a possible D gene (5 bases). Looked up from germline, CDR1 is SEHNR and CDR2 is FQNEAQ (reference sequence). CDR3 length equals 15 residues. Trimming removed 5 bases from V and 7 bases from J, with 18 bases in between. This CDR3 reads CASSPRTGMWNEQFF. CDR3 bases: TGTGCCAGCAGCCCCCGGACGGGGATGTGGAATGAGCAGTTCTTC.

Comment on this clonotype: Compared with germline, one end of the junction differs, possibly owing to a read error. The rearrangement links TRBV15 to TRBJ1-6, with a weak D call TRBD1 (6 bases). Germline V gene sequence: CDR1 LNHNV, CDR2 YYDKDF (reference sequence). The CDR3 runs 13 residues. The DNA of the CDR3 is TGTGTCACCCAAGCAGGGGATAATTCACCCCTCCACTTT. Translation: CVTQAGDNSPLHF. The whole variable domain, remainder taken from reference TRBV15 and TRBJ1-6, is DAMVIQNPRYQVTQFGKPVTLSCSQTLNHNVMYWYQQKSSQAPKLLFHYYDKDFNNEADTPDNFQSRRPNTSFCFLDIRSPGLGDTAMYLCVTQAGDNSPLHFGNGTRLTVT.

This clonotype showed up many times. The chain carries TRBV6-2 or TRBV6-3 and TRBJ2-7; TRBD1 might be the D (6 bases). The germline V gene has CDR1 MNHEY and CDR2 SVGEGT. Deletions cut 6 bases from V and 3 bases from J, with 9 bases between. This CDR3 has 12 residues. CDR3 amino acids: CASSEGGYEQYF. The DNA for the CDR3 is TGTGCCAGCAGCGAAGGGGGCTACGAGCAGTACTTC.

This clonotype was observed once. This chain joins TRBV29-1 and TRBJ1-1; D remains unclear. From germline, CDR1 is SQVTM and CDR2 ANQGSEA. This CDR3 comprises 13 residues. The germline V and J ends were trimmed by 0 bases and 6 bases, with 11 bases remaining between them. The DNA for the CDR3 is TGCAGCGTTGAAGAAGCAGGTTTCCCTGAAGCTTTCTTT. Translation gives CSVEEAGFPEAFF.

This chain uses TRBV18 with TRBJ2-7, with 11 bases fitting TRBD1. J lost 6 bases, V lost 4 bases, and 5 bases had no gene match. CDR1 and CDR2 from the germline V gene are KGHSH and LQKENI. This CDR3 has 14 amino acids. In DNA, the CDR3 is TGTGCCAGCTCACGGGACGGGACAGGGGGCGAGCAGTACTTC. Amino acids: CASSRDGTGGEQYF.

This clonotype was detected many times. This chain uses TRBV28 with TRBJ1-5; D gene unclear. The germline CDR1 and CDR2 sequences are MDHEN and SYDVKM. Trimming cost V 6 bases and J 0 bases, with 15 bases left between them. The CDR3 is 16 residues long. CDR3 amino acids: CASRPVQRFSNQPQHF. The CDR3 nucleotides are TGTGCCAGCAGACCTGTTCAGCGTTTTAGCAATCAGCCCCAGCATTTT.

The J gene is TRBJ2-5, the V gene TRBV20-1, with D maybe TRBD2 (6 bases). V was pared by 0 bases and J by 5 bases, with 19 bases between. This CDR3 spans 16 amino acids. Germline V gene data show CDR1 as DFQATT and CDR2 as SNEGSKA (reference sequence). The CDR3 nucleotides are TGCAGTGCTAGAGATCCGGGACTCGACCGTAAGGAGACCCAGTACTTC. Encoded protein: CSARDPGLDRKETQYF.

This clonotype has at least ten counts. This rearrangement joins TRBV20-1 to TRBJ2-7; D gene uncertain. Germline V gives CDR1 DFQATT, CDR2 SNEGSKA (reference sequence). The CDR3 spans 16 residues. V was trimmed by 0 bases and J by 3 bases, leaving 18 bases between them. The CDR3 loop reads CSARDNVETVHYEQYF. CDR3 nucleotides: TGCAGTGCTAGAGACAATGTTGAGACTGTACACTACGAGCAGTACTTC.

This clonotype was observed a few times. The V and J genes are TRBV19 and TRBJ2-1; 9 bases are shared with TRBD2. V gave up 9 bases and J gave up 4 bases; unmatched junction bases: 10. Germline V gives CDR1 LNHDA, CDR2 SQIVND (reference sequence). The CDR3 length is 15 residues. The CDR3 nucleotides are TGTGCCAGCAGCTTTTCGACTAGCGGATACAATGAGCAGTTCTTC. Amino acids: CASSFSTSGYNEQFF.

The chain couples TRBV20-1 to TRBJ2-7, with 10 bases lining up with TRBD2. The CDR3 covers 14 residues. V was pared by 6 bases and J by 1 base, with 6 bases of the junction left unmatched. Per germline, CDR1 DFQATT and CDR2 SNEGSKA (reference sequence). The CDR3 loop reads CSAVTTSGSYEQYF. In DNA, the CDR3 is TGCAGTGCCGTCACGACTAGCGGGTCCTACGAGCAGTACTTC.

This clonotype was detected many times. The chain recombines TRBV28 with TRBJ1-1, with a tentative D call TRBD1 (5 bases). The germline CDR1 and CDR2 sequences are MDHEN and SYDVKM. Trimming shortened V by 3 bases and J by 5 bases, and 10 bases separated the two germline ends. This CDR3 region has 13 residues. The CDR3 loop reads CASSFGGSTEAFF. The CDR3 coding sequence is TGTGCCAGCAGTTTTGGGGGGAGTACTGAAGCTTTCTTT.

This clonotype was counted between two and nine times. The chain couples TRBV9 to TRBJ1-2; D gene unclear. Between the trimmed V and J ends, which lost 4 bases and 7 bases, there was a span of 23 bases. CDR3 length equals 16 residues. Germline loops: CDR1 SGDLS, CDR2 YYNGEE. The CDR3 spells CASSLMNREDPRGYTF. CDR3 bases: TGTGCCAGCAGCTTAATGAACCGGGAAGACCCGCGTGGCTACACCTTC.

This clonotype was picked up many times. The CDR3 DNA follows: TGTGCCAGCAGCCAAAGGTCTCGGATCCAAGAGACCCAGTACTTC. As protein: CASSQRSRIQETQYF. The chain uses TRBV14 and TRBJ2-5; D ambiguous. Germline CDR1 reads SGHDN; CDR2 reads FVKESK. V gave up 2 bases and J gave up 1 base, with 11 bases separating them. The CDR3 contains 15 residues.

This clonotype was counted a few times. The chain recombines TRBV19 with TRBJ1-5; 7 bases align to TRBD1. This CDR3 contains 16 residues. The V gene's germline CDR1 is LNHDA and CDR2 SQIVND (reference sequence). V shed 3 bases and J 1 base; nucleotides not matched to a gene: 6. CDR3 sequence: CASSIFTGASNQPQHF. The CDR3 DNA reads as TGTGCCAGTAGTATTTTCACAGGGGCCAGCAATCAGCCCCAGCATTTT.

In its sample, this clonotype was seen many times. V gene TRBV5-1 combines with J gene TRBJ1-2, with D uncertain. Germline V CDR1 and CDR2: SGHRS, YFSETQ. The CDR3 totals 16 residues. The V gene lost 0 bases and the J gene lost 4 bases, with 16 bases spanning the gap. Written as DNA, the CDR3 is TGCGCCAGCAGCTTGGCCCCTGCAGACGGCTTCTATGGCTACACCTTC. As protein: CASSLAPADGFYGYTF. Combining the CDR3 with reference TRBV5-1 and TRBJ1-2 gives the whole variable domain KAGVTQTPRYLIKTRGQQVTLSCSPISGHRSVSWYQQTPGQGLQFLFEYFSETQRNKGNFPGRFSGRQFSNSRSEMNVSTLELGDSALYLCASSLAPADGFYGYTFGSGTRLTVV.

This clonotype was recorded many times. This chain links TRBV11-2 with TRBJ1-1; D may be TRBD1 (6 bases). This CDR3 has 13 residues. The germline V gene encodes CDR1 SGHAT and CDR2 FQNNGV. Trimming left V 3 bases short and J 7 bases short, with 12 bases between. For the CDR3, the DNA is TGTGCCAGCAGCTTTAAACAGGGAGGTGAAGCTTTCTTT. Translated, it gives CASSFKQGGEAFF.

This clonotype occurred many times. V gene TRBV28 combines with J gene TRBJ1-5, with D unresolved. The CDR3 sequence is 13 residues long. Per the germline V gene, CDR1 is MDHEN and CDR2 is SYDVKM. Trimming left V 5 bases short and J 4 bases short, with 9 bases between. The CDR3 is CASSNRVNQPQHF. The CDR3 region has the DNA TGTGCCAGCAGTAACCGGGTGAATCAGCCCCAGCATTTT.

Only a few counts were recorded for this clonotype. The V and J genes are TRBV6-2 or TRBV6-3 and TRBJ1-1, with D maybe TRBD1 (5 bases). Germline V gene sequence: CDR1 MNHEY, CDR2 SVGEGT. The V gene lost 5 bases and the J gene lost 10 bases, with 20 bases spanning the gap. The CDR3 is 14 amino acids. The CDR3 DNA sequence: TGTGCCAGCAGTGAGCAGGGAGGGGCAGAGGTAGCTTTCTTT. It codes for CASSEQGGAEVAFF.

The chain couples TRBV25-1 to TRBJ2-2, with a weak D call TRBD2 (5 bases). The length of the CDR3 is 13 residues. CDR1 and CDR2 from the germline V gene are MGHDK and SYGVNS. V was shortened by 8 bases and J by 3 bases, with 10 bases between the two germline ends. This CDR3 reads CASLADYTGELFF. In nucleotides, the CDR3 is TGTGCCAGCCTAGCTGACTACACCGGGGAGCTGTTTTTT.

V usage is TRBV7-2 and J usage is TRBJ2-2; 7 bases map to TRBD1. Germline V CDR1 and CDR2: SGHTA, FQGNSA. V dropped 5 bases and J dropped 4; count of bases not matched to a gene: 7. There are 15 residues in the CDR3. CDR3 residues: CASSDRVAVTGELFF. CDR3 in DNA: TGTGCCAGCAGCGACAGGGTTGCCGTCACCGGGGAGCTGTTTTTT. Together with reference TRBV7-2 and TRBJ2-2, the CDR3 gives the full variable domain: GAGVSQSPSNKVTEKGKDVELRCDPISGHTALYWYRQSLGQGLEFLIYFQGNSAPDKSGLPSDRFSAERTGGSVSTLTIQRTQQEDSAVYLCASSDRVAVTGELFFGEGSRLTVL.

This clonotype has at least ten counts. V gene TRBV12-5 combines with J gene TRBJ1-5; a weak D match, TRBD1 (5 bases). Germline loops: CDR1 LGHNT, CDR2 FRNRAP. Deletions cut 2 bases from V and 9 bases from J, with 8 bases between. This CDR3 has 12 residues. The CDR3 spells CASGLNQGPQHF. CDR3 in DNA: TGTGCTAGTGGTTTGAACCAGGGGCCCCAGCATTTT.

Turning to this clonotype: The CDR3 end shows no conserved phenylalanine or tryptophan, and so a read error is likely. The rearrangement links TRBV10-3 to TRBJ1-5; D ambiguous. Germline V gene lookup returns CDR1 ENHRY and CDR2 SYGVKD. Trimming shortened V by 0 bases and J by 0 bases, and 6 bases separated the two germline ends. This CDR3 is 15 amino acids long. The CDR3 DNA reads as TGTGCCATCAGTGAGTCTAGCGGTAGCAATCAGCCCCAGCATTCT. Protein: CAISESSGSNQPQHS.

This clonotype has just a few counts. The chain has TRBV20-1 and TRBJ2-7; weak D call: TRBD2 (6 bases). Germline loops: CDR1 DFQATT, CDR2 SNEGSKA (reference sequence). The CDR3 loop spans 12 amino acids. In DNA form, the CDR3 reads TGCAGCGTACCCGGGAGTACCTACGAGCAGTACTTC. As protein: CSVPGSTYEQYF.

This clonotype showed up many times. V gene TRBV19 combines with J gene TRBJ1-2; D is unclear. Trimming removed 10 bases from V and 4 bases from J, with 10 bases in between. Germline V gene data show CDR1 as LNHDA and CDR2 as SQIVND (reference sequence). The CDR3 has 11 residues. The CDR3 loop reads CATRSFYGYTF. CDR3 nucleotide sequence: TGTGCCACCAGATCCTTCTATGGCTACACCTTC.

A few counts support this clonotype. The J gene is TRBJ1-1, the V gene TRBV20-1; TRBD1 might be the D (6 bases). The CDR3 sequence is 12 residues long. The V gene's germline CDR1 is DFQATT and CDR2 SNEGSKA (reference sequence). V dropped 3 bases and J dropped 5 bases, with 10 bases sitting between them. CDR3 coding DNA: TGCAGTGCTAGGTCAGGGGTGACTGAAGCTTTCTTT. Its translation is CSARSGVTEAFF.